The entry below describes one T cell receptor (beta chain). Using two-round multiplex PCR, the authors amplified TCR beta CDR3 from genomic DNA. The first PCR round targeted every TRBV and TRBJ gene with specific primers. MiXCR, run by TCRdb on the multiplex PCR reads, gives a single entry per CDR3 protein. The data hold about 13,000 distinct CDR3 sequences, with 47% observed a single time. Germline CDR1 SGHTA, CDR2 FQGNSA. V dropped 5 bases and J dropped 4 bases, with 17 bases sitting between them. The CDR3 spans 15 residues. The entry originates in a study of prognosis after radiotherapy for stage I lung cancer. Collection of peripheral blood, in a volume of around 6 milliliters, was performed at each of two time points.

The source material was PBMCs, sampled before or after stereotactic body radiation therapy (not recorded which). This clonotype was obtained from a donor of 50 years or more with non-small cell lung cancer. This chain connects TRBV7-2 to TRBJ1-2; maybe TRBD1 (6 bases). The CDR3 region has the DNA TGTGCCAGCAGCCTGCAGGGGCCAAAAGGCTATGGCTACACCTTC. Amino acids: CASSLQGPKGYGYTF.